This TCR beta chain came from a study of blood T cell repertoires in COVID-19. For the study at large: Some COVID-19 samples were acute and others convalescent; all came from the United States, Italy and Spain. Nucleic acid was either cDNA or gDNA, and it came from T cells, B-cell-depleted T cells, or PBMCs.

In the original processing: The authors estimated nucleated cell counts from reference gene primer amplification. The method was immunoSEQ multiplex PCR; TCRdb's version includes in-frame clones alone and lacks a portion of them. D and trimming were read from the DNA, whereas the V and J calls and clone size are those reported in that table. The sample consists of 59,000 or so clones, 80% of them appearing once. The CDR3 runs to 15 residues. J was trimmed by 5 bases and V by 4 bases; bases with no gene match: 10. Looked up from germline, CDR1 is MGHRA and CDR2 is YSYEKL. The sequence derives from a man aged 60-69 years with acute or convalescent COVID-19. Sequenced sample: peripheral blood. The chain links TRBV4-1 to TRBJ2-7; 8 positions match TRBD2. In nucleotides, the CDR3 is TGCGCCAGCAGCCTGGCCTTCGGGGGGGCCAACGAGCAGTACTTC. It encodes CASSLAFGGANEQYF.